These 8 T cell receptor beta chains came from one sample sequenced in a study of T cell responses to AZD1222 COVID-19 vaccine. Produced via immunoSEQ multiplex PCR; TCRdb's table is partial and in-frame only. The sample yields around 94,000 clones, almost 85% seen once. The sequences come from peripheral blood, collected on day 0 of AZD1222 vaccination. Every receptor here comes from an adult in good health.

This chain links TRBV9 with TRBJ1-1; TRBD1 is a possible D gene (5 bases). Germline CDR1 reads SGDLS; CDR2 reads YYNGEE. V lost 0 bases and J 7 bases, leaving 16 bases between the germline ends. This CDR3 contains 15 residues. This chain's CDR3 is CASSVGHDPGGEAFF. The CDR3 region has the DNA TGTGCCAGCAGCGTAGGTCACGACCCTGGGGGTGAAGCTTTCTTT.

The chain employs TRBV3-1 (or the pseudogene TRBV3-2) and TRBJ1-1, with D unclear. Trimming cost V 1 base and J 6 bases, with 9 bases left between them. This CDR3 is 13 amino acids long. CDR1 and CDR2 (germline): LGHDT, YNNKEL (reference sequence). CDR3 sequence (DNA): TGTGCCAGCAGCCAAGTTGGTAGAGCTGAAGCTTTCTTT. Protein: CASSQVGRAEAFF.

The chain recombines TRBV16 with TRBJ2-2, with 7 bases lining up with TRBD1. This CDR3 has 17 residues. CDR1 is KGHSY and CDR2 is FQNENV in the germline V gene. Trimming cost V 2 bases and J 8 bases; bases outside gene matches: 14. CDR3: CASSQNKGQISGGELFF. CDR3 coding DNA: TGTGCCAGCAGCCAAAATAAGGGACAGATCTCAGGAGGGGAGCTGTTTTTT.

This chain connects TRBV24-1 to TRBJ2-1; the match to TRBD2 covers 11 bases. With 4 bases clipped from V and 6 bases from J, the junction kept 10 bases outside the gene matches. The length of the CDR3 is 17 residues. Germline assignment: CDR1 KGHDR and CDR2 SFDVKD. The CDR3 DNA is TGTGCCACCAGTGACCCGCTAGCGGGAGGCAGTGGCAATGAGCAGTTCTTC. It is translated as CATSDPLAGGSGNEQFF.

This clone has just one count. The genes are TRBV5-1 and TRBJ1-6; D might be TRBD1 (5 bases). There are 15 residues in the CDR3. V was pared by 7 bases and J by 1 base, with 12 bases between. Germline V gene sequence: CDR1 SGHRS, CDR2 YFSETQ. CDR3 in amino acids: CASSVGGSYNSPLHF. Written as DNA, the CDR3 is TGCGCCAGCTCTGTCGGGGGGTCCTATAATTCACCCCTCCACTTT.

This sequence joins TRBV7-2 and TRBJ2-2; tentatively, D is TRBD1 (5 bases). CDR1 and CDR2 from the germline V gene are SGHTA and FQGNSA. The CDR3 sequence is 14 residues long. The V and J ends lost 5 bases and 1 base respectively, with 8 bases between them. The CDR3 reads CASSPGQNTGELFF. The CDR3 DNA follows: TGTGCCAGCAGCCCCGGACAGAACACCGGGGAGCTGTTTTTT.

The chain joins TRBV19 to TRBJ1-2, with D hard to call. Germline lookup yields CDR1 LNHDA and CDR2 SQIVND (reference sequence). The CDR3 loop spans 15 amino acids. The ends were cut back, 1 base at V and 0 bases at J, with 9 bases in the middle. CDR3 protein: CASSIVPIANYGYTF. The CDR3 region has the DNA TGTGCCAGTAGTATAGTCCCTATTGCTAACTATGGCTACACCTTC.

The chain combines TRBV4-3 with TRBJ1-2; 11 nucleotides align to TRBD1. The junction had 3 bases not matched to a gene; V was cut back by 4 bases and J by 2 bases. The CDR3 is made up of 15 amino acids. Germline V gives CDR1 LGHNA, CDR2 YSLEER. This CDR3 is CASSRGTGGNYGYTF. CDR3 DNA: TGCGCCAGCAGCCGAGGGACAGGGGGGAACTATGGCTACACCTTC.